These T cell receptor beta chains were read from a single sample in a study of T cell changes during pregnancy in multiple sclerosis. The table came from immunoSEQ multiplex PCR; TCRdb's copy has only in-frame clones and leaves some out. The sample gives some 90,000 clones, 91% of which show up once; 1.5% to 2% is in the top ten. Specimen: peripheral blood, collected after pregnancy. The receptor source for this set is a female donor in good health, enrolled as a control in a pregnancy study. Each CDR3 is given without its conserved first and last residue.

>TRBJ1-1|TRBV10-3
AISEWGPAGAF
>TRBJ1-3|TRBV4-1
ASSQASAGVYGNTIY
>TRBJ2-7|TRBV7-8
ASSFPAQRQGSYEQY
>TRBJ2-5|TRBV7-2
ASSPRGGGARETQY
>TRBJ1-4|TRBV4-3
ASSQVSRTNEKLF
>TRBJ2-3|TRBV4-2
ASSQEGGDTDTQY
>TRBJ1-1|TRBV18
ASSPRELTGNTEAF
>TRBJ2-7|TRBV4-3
ASSLFGASSYEQY
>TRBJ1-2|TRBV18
ASSPGDFNYGYT
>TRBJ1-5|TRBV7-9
ASSMGAGNQPQH
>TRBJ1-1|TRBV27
ASSLSRVNTEAF
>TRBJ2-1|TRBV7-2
ASSKRSGGLHNEQF
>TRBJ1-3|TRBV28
ASAAGLDTIY
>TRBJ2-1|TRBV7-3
ASSPGSHEQF
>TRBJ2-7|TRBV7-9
ASSLAGRVVGEQY
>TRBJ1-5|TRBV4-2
ASSQAEGAGQPQH
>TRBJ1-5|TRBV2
ASSEWTSGIQPQH
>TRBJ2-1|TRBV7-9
ASRGGSYNEQF
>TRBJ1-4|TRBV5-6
ASSRSGVDEKLF
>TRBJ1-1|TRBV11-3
ASSSYTEAF
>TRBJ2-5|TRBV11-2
ASSLAGGSQETQY
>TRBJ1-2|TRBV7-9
ASSRDRGIDGYT
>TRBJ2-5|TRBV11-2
ASSLGQGRYQETQY
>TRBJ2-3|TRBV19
ASSLRGAARTDTQY
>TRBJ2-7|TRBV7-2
ASSLEGGSYEQY
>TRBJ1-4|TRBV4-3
ASSQSRVRYEKLF
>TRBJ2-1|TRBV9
ASSVAQGAYNEQF
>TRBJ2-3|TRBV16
ASSQAGLGTDTQY
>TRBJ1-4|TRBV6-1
ASTGQATTNEKLF
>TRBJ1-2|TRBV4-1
ASSQTRDRGNGYT
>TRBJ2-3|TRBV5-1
ASSSGGFPDTQY
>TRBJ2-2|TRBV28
ASTAGGEGLF
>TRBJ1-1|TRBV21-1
ASRGGSAVDTEAF
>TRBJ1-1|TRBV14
ASSQDNRGNTEAF
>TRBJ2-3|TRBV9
ASSEGSGGRTDTQY
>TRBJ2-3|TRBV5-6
ASSWGHPSTDTQY
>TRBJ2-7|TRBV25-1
ASHSGGTPYEQY
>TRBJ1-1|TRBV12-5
ASGLGTGWTEAF
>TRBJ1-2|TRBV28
ASRPRTGTNYGYT
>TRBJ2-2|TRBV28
ASSFGGLAGGRGELF
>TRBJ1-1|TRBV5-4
ASSRDRLNTEAF
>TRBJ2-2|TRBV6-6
ASRLGQGTGELF
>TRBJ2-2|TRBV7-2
ASNSRQLGSGELF
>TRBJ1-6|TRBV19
ASTIADRSNSPLH
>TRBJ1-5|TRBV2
ASRDRERGNQPQH